This TCR beta chain was retrieved from a study of blood T cell repertoires in COVID-19. This CDR3 is built from 18 residues. V was clipped by 3 bases and J by 5 bases, with 22 bases between them. Germline CDR1 and CDR2: MNHEY and SMNVEV (reference sequence). Clones were read by immunoSEQ multiplex PCR, and TCRdb kept only the in-frame ones, dropping some. This table has 150,000 to 200,000 clones, roughly 80% appearing once. The chain has TRBV27 and TRBJ2-2; perhaps TRBD2 as D (6 bases). This TCR derives from a woman aged 55 to 70 with acute COVID-19. The sample comprised PBMCs or T cells enriched from blood (not recorded which). The CDR3 here is CASSFGVAGAGGTGELFF. In nucleotides, the CDR3 is TGTGCCAGCAGTTTTGGCGTCGCCGGGGCAGGAGGGACCGGGGAGCTGTTTTTT.